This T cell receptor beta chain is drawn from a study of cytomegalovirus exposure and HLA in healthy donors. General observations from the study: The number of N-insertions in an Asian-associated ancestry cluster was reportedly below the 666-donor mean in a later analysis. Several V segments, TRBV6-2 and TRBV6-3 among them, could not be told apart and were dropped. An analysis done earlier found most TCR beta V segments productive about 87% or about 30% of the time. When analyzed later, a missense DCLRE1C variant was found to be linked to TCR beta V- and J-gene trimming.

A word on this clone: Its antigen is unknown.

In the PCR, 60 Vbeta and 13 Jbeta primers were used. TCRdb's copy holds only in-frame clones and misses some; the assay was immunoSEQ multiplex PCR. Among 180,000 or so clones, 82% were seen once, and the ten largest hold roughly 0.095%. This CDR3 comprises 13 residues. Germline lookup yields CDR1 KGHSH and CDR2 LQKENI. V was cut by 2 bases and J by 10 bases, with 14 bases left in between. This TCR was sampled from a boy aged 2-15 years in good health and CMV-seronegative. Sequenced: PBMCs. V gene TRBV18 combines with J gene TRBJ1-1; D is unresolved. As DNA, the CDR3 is TGTGCCAGCTCACCAGATGAGAGGGCGGTAGCTTTCTTT. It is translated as CASSPDERAVAFF.